The 2 T cell receptor beta chains in this list originate from one sample, sequenced in a study of T cells in localized non-small cell lung cancer. Sequencing was performed with immunoSEQ multiplex PCR; in TCRdb, only in-frame clones are kept and a portion is missing. The sample holds 50,000 to 70,000 clones, approximately 80% seen once. The specimen comprised PBMCs, sampled before any cancer treatment. Receptors originate from a man between 40 and 75 years old with stage II lung adenocarcinoma.

The chain is built from TRBV28 and TRBJ1-1, with 7 bases identical to TRBD1. CDR1 and CDR2 from the germline V gene are MDHEN and SYDVKM. With V trimmed by 6 bases and J by 0 bases, 4 bases remained unmatched. This CDR3 is built from 14 residues. The CDR3: CASRPGQMNTEAFF. The CDR3 DNA sequence: TGTGCCAGCAGACCGGGACAGATGAACACTGAAGCTTTCTTT.

This chain links TRBV5-1 with TRBJ2-2; D unresolved. Germline V gene data show CDR1 as SGHRS and CDR2 as YFSETQ. V gave up 0 bases and J gave up 1 base, with 7 bases separating them. This CDR3 contains 15 residues. CDR3 coding DNA: TGCGCCAGCAGCTTGGACACCCGGAACACCGGGGAGCTGTTTTTT. Its translation: CASSLDTRNTGELFF.